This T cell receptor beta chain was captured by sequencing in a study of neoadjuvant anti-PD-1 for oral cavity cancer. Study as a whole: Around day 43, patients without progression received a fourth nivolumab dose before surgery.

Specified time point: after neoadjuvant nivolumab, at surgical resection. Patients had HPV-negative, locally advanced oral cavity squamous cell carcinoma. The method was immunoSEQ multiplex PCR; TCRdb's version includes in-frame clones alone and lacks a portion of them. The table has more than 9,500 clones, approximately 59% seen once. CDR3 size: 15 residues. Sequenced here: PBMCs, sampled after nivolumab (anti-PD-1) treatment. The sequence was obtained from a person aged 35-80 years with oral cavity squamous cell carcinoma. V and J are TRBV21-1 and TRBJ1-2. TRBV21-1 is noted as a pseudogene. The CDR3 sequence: CASSKVVAVNYGYTF. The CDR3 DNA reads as TGTGCCAGCAGCAAAGTTGTAGCAGTTAACTATGGCTACACCTTC.